Sequencing of this T cell receptor beta chain was carried out in a study of blood T cell repertoires in COVID-19. Study-wide background: Sources were T cells, B-cell-depleted T cells, or PBMCs; the material itself was cDNA or gDNA.

TCRdb's copy holds only in-frame clones and misses some; the assay was immunoSEQ multiplex PCR. In the table there are under 300,000 clones, around nine tenths of which are singletons. Looked up from germline, CDR1 is MNHEY and CDR2 is SVGAGI. The CDR3 is 15 residues long. Trimming removed 5 bases at V and 0 bases at J, with 11 bases between. Material: peripheral blood. The receptor was derived from a man in his thirties or forties with COVID-19, enrolled during active disease. The V and J genes are TRBV6-5 and TRBJ1-5; D gene ambiguous. The CDR3 coding sequence is TGTGCCAGCAGTCGGGGAAAATATAGCAATCAGCCCCAGCATTTT. Translation gives CASSRGKYSNQPQHF.